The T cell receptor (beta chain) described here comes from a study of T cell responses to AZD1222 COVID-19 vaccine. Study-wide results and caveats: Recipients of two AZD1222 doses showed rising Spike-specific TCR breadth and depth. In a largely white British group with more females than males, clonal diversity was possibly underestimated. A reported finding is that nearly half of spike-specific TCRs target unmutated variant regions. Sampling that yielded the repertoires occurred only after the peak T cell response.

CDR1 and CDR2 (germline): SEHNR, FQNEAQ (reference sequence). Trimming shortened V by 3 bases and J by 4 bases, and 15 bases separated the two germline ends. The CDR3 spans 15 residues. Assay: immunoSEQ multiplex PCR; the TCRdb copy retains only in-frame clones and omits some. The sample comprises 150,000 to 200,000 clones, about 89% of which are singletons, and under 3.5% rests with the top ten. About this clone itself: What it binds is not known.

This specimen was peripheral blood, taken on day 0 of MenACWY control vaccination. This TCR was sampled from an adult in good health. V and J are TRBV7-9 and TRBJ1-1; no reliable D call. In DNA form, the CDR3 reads TGTGCCAGCAGCTTTCCCGGTACTTCGACCACTGAAGCTTTCTTT. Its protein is CASSFPGTSTTEAFF.